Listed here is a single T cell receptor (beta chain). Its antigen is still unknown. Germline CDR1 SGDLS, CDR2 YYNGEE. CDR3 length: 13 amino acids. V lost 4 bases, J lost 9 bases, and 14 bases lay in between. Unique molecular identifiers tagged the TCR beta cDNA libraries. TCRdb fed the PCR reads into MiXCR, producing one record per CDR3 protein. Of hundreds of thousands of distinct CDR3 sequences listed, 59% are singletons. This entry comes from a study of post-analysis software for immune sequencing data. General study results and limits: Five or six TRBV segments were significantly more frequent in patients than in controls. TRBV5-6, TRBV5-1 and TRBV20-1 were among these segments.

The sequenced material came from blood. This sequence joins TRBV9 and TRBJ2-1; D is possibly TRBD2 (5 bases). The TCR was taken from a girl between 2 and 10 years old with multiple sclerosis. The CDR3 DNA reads TGTGCCAGCAGCAGATTGAGCGGAACTGAGCAGTTCTTC. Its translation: CASSRLSGTEQFF.